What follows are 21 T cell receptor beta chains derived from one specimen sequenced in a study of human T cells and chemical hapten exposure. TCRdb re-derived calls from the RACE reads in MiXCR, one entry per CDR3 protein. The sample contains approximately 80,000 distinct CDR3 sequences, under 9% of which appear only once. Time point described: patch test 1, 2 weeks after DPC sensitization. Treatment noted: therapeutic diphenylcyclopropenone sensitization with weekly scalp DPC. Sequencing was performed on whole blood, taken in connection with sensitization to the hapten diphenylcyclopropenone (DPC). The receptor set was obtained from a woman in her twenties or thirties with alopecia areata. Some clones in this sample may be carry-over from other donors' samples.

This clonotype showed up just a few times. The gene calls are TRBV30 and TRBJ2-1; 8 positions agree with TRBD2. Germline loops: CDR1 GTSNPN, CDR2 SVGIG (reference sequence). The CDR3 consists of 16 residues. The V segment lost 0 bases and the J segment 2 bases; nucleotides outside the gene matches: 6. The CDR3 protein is CAWSVWERGTYNEQFF. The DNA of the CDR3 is TGTGCCTGGAGTGTCTGGGAGCGGGGGACCTACAATGAGCAGTTCTTC.

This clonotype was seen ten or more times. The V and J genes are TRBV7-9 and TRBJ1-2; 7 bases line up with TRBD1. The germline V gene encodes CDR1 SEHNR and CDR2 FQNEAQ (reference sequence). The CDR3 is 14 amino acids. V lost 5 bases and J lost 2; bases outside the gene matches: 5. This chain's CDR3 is CASSLNRGNYGYTF. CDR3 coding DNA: TGTGCCAGCAGCCTAAACAGGGGAAACTATGGCTACACCTTC.

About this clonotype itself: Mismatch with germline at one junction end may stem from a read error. DNA of the CDR3: TGTGCCAGCAGCGTAGGGGTATCCTATAATTCACCCCCCCACTTT. Residues: CASSVGVSYNSPPHF. The chain combines TRBV9 with TRBJ1-6; D gene uncertain. The CDR3 covers 15 residues. Germline CDR1 SGDLS, CDR2 YYNGEE.

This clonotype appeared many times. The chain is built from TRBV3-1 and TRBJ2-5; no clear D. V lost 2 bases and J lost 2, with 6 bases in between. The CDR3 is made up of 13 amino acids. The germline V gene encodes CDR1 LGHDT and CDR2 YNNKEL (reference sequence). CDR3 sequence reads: CASSQSQQETQYF. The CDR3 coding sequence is TGTGCCAGCAGCCAATCACAGCAAGAGACCCAGTACTTC.

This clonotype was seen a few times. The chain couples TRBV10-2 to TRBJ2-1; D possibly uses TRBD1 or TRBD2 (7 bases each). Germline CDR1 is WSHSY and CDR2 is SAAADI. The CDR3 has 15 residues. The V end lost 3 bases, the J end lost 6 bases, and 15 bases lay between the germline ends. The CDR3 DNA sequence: TGCGCCAGCAGTGAATGGCAGGGGGGGATCAATGAGCAGTTCTTC. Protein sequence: CASSEWQGGINEQFF.

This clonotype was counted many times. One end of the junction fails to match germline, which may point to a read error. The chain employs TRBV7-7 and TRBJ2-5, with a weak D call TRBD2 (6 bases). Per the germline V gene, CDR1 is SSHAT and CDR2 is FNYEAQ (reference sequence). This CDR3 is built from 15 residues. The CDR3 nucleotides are TGTGCTAGCAGCTTTTCGGGACTTTCTTCGGAGACCCAGTACTTC. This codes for CASSFSGLSSETQYF.

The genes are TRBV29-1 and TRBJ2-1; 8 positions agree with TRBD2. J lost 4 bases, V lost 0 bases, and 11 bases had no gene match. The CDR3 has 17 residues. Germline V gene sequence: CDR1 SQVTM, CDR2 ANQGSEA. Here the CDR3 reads CSVEDLSGGPPYNEQFF. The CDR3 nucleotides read TGCAGCGTTGAAGATCTGAGCGGGGGACCCCCTTACAATGAGCAGTTCTTC.

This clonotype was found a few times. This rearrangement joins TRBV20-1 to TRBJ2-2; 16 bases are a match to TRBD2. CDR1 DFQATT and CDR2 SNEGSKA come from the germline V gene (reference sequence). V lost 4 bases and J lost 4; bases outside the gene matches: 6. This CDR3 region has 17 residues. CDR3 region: CSATAGTSGGGTGELFF. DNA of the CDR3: TGCAGTGCTACCGCCGGGACTAGCGGGGGGGGCACCGGGGAGCTGTTTTTT.

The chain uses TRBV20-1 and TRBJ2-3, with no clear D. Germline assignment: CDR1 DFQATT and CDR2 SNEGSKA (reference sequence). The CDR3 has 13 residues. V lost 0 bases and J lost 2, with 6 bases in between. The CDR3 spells CSARDYHTDTQYF. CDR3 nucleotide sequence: TGCAGTGCTAGAGATTACCACACAGATACGCAGTATTTT.

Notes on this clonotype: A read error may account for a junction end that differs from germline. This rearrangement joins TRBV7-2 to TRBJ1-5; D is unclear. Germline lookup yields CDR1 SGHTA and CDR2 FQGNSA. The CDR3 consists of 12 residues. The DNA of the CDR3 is TGTGCCAACAGCTTCAACAATCAGCCCCAGCATTTT. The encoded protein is CANSFNNQPQHF.

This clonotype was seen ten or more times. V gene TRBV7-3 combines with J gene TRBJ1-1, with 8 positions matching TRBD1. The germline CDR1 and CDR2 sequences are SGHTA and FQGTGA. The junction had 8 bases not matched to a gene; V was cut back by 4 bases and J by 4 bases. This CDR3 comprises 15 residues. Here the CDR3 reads CASSSGQGAGTEAFF. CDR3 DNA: TGTGCCAGCAGCTCCGGTCAGGGGGCCGGCACTGAAGCTTTCTTT.

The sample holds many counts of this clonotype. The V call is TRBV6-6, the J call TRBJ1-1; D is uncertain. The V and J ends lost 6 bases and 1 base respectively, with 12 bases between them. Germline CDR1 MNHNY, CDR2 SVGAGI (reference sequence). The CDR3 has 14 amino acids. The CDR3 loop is CASSPPRGNTEAFF. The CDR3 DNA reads TGTGCCAGCAGCCCCCCCCGAGGGAACACTGAAGCTTTCTTT.

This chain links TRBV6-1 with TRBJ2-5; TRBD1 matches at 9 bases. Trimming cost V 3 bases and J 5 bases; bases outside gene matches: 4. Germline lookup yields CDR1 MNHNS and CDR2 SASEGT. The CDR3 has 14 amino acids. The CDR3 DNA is TGTGCCAGCAGTGAGGGACAGGGAGGGGAGACCCAGTACTTC. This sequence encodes CASSEGQGGETQYF.

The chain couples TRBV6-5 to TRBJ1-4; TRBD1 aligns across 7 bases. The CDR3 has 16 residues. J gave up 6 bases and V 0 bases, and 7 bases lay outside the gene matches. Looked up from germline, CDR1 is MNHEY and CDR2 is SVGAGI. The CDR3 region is CASSYSSARGYEKLFF. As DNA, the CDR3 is TGTGCCAGCAGTTACTCGAGTGCCAGGGGGTATGAAAAACTGTTTTTT.

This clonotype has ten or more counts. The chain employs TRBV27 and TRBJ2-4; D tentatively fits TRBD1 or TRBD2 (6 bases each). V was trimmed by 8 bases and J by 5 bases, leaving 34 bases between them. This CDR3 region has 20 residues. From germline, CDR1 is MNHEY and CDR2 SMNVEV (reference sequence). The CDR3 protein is CASLCKIYPGDTSKQNIQYF. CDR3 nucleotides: TGTGCCAGCCTATGCAAGATTTATCCGGGGGACACCTCAAAACAAAACATTCAGTACTTC.

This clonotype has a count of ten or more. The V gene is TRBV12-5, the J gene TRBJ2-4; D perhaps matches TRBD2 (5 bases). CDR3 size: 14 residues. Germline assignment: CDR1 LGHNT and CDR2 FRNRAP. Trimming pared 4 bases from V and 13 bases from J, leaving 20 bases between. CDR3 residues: CASGWETGRLPQYF. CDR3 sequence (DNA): TGTGCTAGTGGTTGGGAGACCGGACGGCTACCGCAGTACTTC.

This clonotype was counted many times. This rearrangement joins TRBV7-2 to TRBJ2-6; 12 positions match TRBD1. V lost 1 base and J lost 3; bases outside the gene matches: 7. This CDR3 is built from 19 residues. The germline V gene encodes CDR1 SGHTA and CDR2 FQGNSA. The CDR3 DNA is TGTGCCAGCAGCTTAGAACCGGGACAGGGGGCTATTGGGGCCAACGTCCTGACTTTC. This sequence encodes CASSLEPGQGAIGANVLTF.

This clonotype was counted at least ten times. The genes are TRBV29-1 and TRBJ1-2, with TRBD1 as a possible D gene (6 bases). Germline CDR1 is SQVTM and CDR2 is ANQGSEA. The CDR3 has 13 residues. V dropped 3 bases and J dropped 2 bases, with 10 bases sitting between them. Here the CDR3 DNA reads TGCAGCGTTGATGTGGACAGCAACTATGGCTACACCTTC. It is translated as CSVDVDSNYGYTF.

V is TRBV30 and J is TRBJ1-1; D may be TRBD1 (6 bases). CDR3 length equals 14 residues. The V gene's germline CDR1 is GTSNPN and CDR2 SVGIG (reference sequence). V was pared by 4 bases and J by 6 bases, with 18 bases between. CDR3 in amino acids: CAWNAGARFAEAFF. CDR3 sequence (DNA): TGTGCCTGGAACGCGGGGGCGCGGTTTGCTGAAGCTTTCTTT.

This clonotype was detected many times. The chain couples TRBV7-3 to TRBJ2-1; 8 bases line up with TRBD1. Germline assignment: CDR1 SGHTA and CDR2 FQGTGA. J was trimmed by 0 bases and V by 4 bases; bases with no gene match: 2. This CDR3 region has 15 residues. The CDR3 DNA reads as TGTGCCAGCAGCTCAACAGGGGGCTCCTACAATGAGCAGTTCTTC. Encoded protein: CASSSTGGSYNEQFF.

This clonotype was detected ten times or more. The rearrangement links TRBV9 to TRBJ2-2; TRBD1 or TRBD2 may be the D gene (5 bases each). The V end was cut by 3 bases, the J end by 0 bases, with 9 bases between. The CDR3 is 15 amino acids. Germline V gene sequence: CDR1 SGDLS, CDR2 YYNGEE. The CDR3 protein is CASSAGRSNTGELFF. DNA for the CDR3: TGTGCCAGCAGCGCGGGACGGTCGAACACCGGGGAGCTGTTTTTT.